This entry lists 8 T cell receptor beta chains sequenced from one sample in a study of OX40 agonist ivuxolimab in advanced cancers. Some clones are missing from TCRdb's copy, which holds only in-frame ones; the method was immunoSEQ multiplex PCR. This table has 9,500 to 10,000 clones, approximately 88% appearing once. Sequencing used CD4+ or CD8+ T cells sorted from blood, obtained in a trial of the OX40 agonist ivuxolimab. The receptors were gathered from an adult with an advanced solid tumor such as melanoma, head and neck, liver or kidney cancer.

This chain uses TRBV6-1 with TRBJ2-5, with D possibly matching TRBD2 (5 bases). Germline V gene sequence: CDR1 MNHNS, CDR2 SASEGT. Between the trimmed V and J ends, which lost 4 bases and 5 bases, there was a span of 11 bases. CDR3 size: 13 residues. CDR3 nucleotide sequence: TGTGCCAGCAGTGTAACTAGTCTGGAGACCCAGTACTTC. This gives the protein CASSVTSLETQYF.

The V and J genes are TRBV5-4 and TRBJ2-5; D is unresolved. Deletions cut 1 base from V and 4 bases from J, with 5 bases between. Per germline, CDR1 SGHNT and CDR2 YYREEE (reference sequence). The CDR3 runs to 12 residues. In DNA form, the CDR3 reads TGTGCCAGCAGCTTGAGTACAGAGACCCAGTACTTC. This gives the protein CASSLSTETQYF.

The V call is TRBV28, the J call TRBJ1-4; maybe TRBD1 (6 bases). The CDR3 contains 15 residues. V lost 4 bases and J 5 bases, leaving 14 bases between the germline ends. Germline V gives CDR1 MDHEN, CDR2 SYDVKM. CDR3 region: CASSSTGLPNEKLFF. In DNA form, the CDR3 reads TGTGCCAGCAGTTCAACAGGGCTTCCAAATGAAAAACTGTTTTTT.

The chain combines TRBV29-1 with TRBJ2-2; a weak D match, TRBD1 (6 bases). V was pared by 6 bases and J by 2 bases, with 16 bases between. Germline CDR1 reads SQVTM; CDR2 reads ANQGSEA. The CDR3 has 15 residues. The CDR3 loop is CSVRGDIRNTGELFF. The CDR3 DNA reads TGCAGCGTCCGAGGGGACATTCGAAACACCGGGGAGCTGTTTTTT.

This chain links TRBV6-5 with TRBJ2-5; TRBD2 matches at 8 bases. Unmatched junction bases numbered 1, after V lost 4 bases and J lost 0 bases. The CDR3 is 14 residues long. Per germline, CDR1 MNHEY and CDR2 SVGAGI. The CDR3 coding sequence is TGTGCCAGCAGTTCGGGAGGGTACCAAGAGACCCAGTACTTC. As protein: CASSSGGYQETQYF.

This clone was seen only a few times. The chain couples TRBV2 to TRBJ2-5; unclear D gene. Looked up from germline, CDR1 is SNHLY and CDR2 is FYNNEI. The CDR3 loop spans 11 amino acids. Trimming removed 2 bases at V and 7 bases at J, with 5 bases between. CDR3 coding DNA: TGTGCCAGCAGTGAACGTGCGACCCAGTACTTC. It specifies CASSERATQYF.

The chain couples TRBV9 to TRBJ1-2; maybe TRBD1 (5 bases). V was clipped by 2 bases and J by 0 bases, with 8 bases between them. The CDR3 length is 14 residues. In germline, CDR1 is SGDLS, CDR2 YYNGEE. This CDR3 is CASSVGGTNYGYTF. The CDR3 bases are TGTGCCAGCAGCGTTGGGGGAACTAACTATGGCTACACCTTC.

This chain links TRBV28 with TRBJ1-3; 9 nucleotides agree with TRBD1. The V segment lost 7 bases and the J segment 0 bases; nucleotides outside the gene matches: 4. Germline CDR1 MDHEN, CDR2 SYDVKM. CDR3 length: 15 amino acids. CDR3 sequence reads: CASNTGGGSGNTIYF. In DNA, the CDR3 is TGTGCCAGCAATACAGGGGGCGGCTCTGGAAACACCATATATTTT. Complete variable domain (other parts from reference TRBV28 and TRBJ1-3): DVKVTQSSRYLVKRTGEKVFLECVQDMDHENMFWYRQDPGLGLRLIYFSYDVKMKEKGDIPEGYSVSREKKERFSLILESASTNQTSMYLCASNTGGGSGNTIYFGEGSWLTVV.